This T cell receptor beta chain was found in a study of blood T cell repertoires in COVID-19. The wider study: T cells, B-cell-depleted T cells, or PBMCs supplied cDNA or gDNA.

TCRdb's copy holds only in-frame clones and misses some; the assay was immunoSEQ multiplex PCR. The table records about 180,000 clones, 75% to 90% of them present only once. What was sequenced was peripheral blood. The receptor's source is a woman in her sixties or seventies with acute or convalescent COVID-19.

The CDR3 coding sequence is TGTGCCAGCAGTCCCGGACAGACTAATAATCAGCCCCAGCATTTT. Translation: CASSPGQTNNQPQHF. The genes are TRBV28 and TRBJ1-5; a weak D match, TRBD1 (6 bases). This CDR3 spans 15 amino acids. Germline CDR1 reads MDHEN; CDR2 reads SYDVKM. V was pared by 5 bases and J by 4 bases, with 15 bases between.